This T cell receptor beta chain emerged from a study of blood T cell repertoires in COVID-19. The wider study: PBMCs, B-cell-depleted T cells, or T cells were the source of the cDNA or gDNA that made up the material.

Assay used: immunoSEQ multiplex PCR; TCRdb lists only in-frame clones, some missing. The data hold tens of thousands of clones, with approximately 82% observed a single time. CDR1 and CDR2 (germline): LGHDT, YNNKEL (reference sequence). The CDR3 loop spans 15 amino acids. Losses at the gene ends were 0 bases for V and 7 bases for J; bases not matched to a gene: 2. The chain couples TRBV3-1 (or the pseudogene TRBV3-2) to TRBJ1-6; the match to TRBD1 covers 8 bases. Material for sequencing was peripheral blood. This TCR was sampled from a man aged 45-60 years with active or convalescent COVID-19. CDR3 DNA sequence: TGTGCCAGCAGCCAAGAGACAGGGGAGAATTCACCCCTCCACTTT. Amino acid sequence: CASSQETGENSPLHF.